This record covers a single T cell receptor (beta chain). Its antigen is unknown. This entry comes from a study of regulatory T cells. General study points: In CD3G-deficient patients, conventional CD4+ T cells were enriched for hydrophobic CDR3 residues at positions 6 and 7. Regulatory T cells showed the strongest V-J pair restriction and V/J gene skewing among patient repertoires.

The PCR used 52 TRBV and 13 TRBJ primers. Produced via immunoSEQ multiplex PCR; TCRdb's table is partial and in-frame only. The sample consists of about 21,000 clones, more than 70% of them appearing once. The ends were cut back, 4 bases at V and 4 bases at J, with 13 bases in the middle. The length of the CDR3 is 14 residues. Looked up from germline, CDR1 is MNHNS and CDR2 is SASEGT. Autoimmunity was present in every CD3G-deficient patient, worse in two. Source material: conventional CD4+ T cells sorted from blood. This sequence was found in a child aged 10-17 years with CD3G deficiency. V gene TRBV6-1 combines with J gene TRBJ1-2; D possibly corresponds to TRBD1 (5 bases). Here the CDR3 reads CASSVGAVGYGYTF. In DNA form, the CDR3 reads TGTGCCAGCAGTGTTGGGGCGGTAGGCTATGGCTACACCTTC.